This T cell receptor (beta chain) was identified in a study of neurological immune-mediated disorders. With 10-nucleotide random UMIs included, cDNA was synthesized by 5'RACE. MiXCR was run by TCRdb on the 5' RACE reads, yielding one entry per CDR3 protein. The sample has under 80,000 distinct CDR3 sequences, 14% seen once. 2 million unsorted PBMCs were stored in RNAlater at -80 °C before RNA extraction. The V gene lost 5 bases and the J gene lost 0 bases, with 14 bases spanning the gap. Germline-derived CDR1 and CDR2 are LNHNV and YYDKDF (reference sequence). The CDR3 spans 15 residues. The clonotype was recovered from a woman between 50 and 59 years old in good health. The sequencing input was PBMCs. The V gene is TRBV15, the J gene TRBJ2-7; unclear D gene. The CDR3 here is CATSPTLLSSYEQYF. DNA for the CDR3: TGTGCCACCAGCCCGACACTCTTGAGCTCCTACGAGCAGTACTTC.